These 11 T cell receptor beta chains share one sample of origin, sequenced in a study of T cells after yellow fever vaccination. A single record per CDR3 protein comes from TCRdb applying MiXCR to the 5' RACE reads. This table holds approximately 510,000 distinct CDR3 sequences, 21% found once. Here the sequenced sample was PBMCs, taken about 20 days after the first yellow fever vaccination. Every receptor here comes from a man younger than 30 who received the YFV17D yellow fever vaccine.

J is TRBJ2-1 and V is TRBV7-8, with 14 bases identical to TRBD2. In germline, CDR1 is SGHVS, CDR2 FQNEAQ. The length of the CDR3 is 19 residues. Losses at the gene ends were 5 bases for V and 2 bases for J; bases not matched to a gene: 11. The chain's CDR3 is CASSATGLAGGTTYNEQFF. In DNA, the CDR3 is TGTGCCAGCAGCGCGACCGGACTAGCGGGGGGCACCACCTACAATGAGCAGTTCTTC.

This clonotype was observed a few times. This rearrangement joins TRBV27 to TRBJ2-3, with TRBD2 matching 10 bases. Germline CDR1 and CDR2: MNHEY and SMNVEV (reference sequence). Trimming cost V 7 bases and J 3 bases; bases outside gene matches: 4. This CDR3 has 14 residues. This chain's CDR3 is CASKSGGATDTQYF. CDR3 sequence (DNA): TGTGCCAGCAAGAGCGGGGGGGCAACAGATACGCAGTATTTT.

Only a few counts were recorded for this clonotype. The V and J genes are TRBV6-5 and TRBJ2-2, with D hard to call. Germline CDR1 MNHEY, CDR2 SVGAGI. The CDR3 length is 14 residues. V lost 2 bases and J 4 bases, leaving 8 bases between the germline ends. The CDR3 DNA reads TGTGCCAGCAGTTACGTTTCGTCCACCGGGGAGCTGTTTTTT. Translating it yields CASSYVSSTGELFF.

The chain has TRBV20-1 and TRBJ1-4, with D perhaps matching TRBD1 (5 bases). The CDR3 sequence is 14 residues long. V dropped 6 bases and J dropped 6 bases, with 17 bases sitting between them. Germline V lookup: CDR1 DFQATT, CDR2 SNEGSKA (reference sequence). The CDR3 region is CSAVRTGQDEKLFF. The CDR3 DNA sequence: TGCAGTGCCGTTAGGACGGGGCAGGATGAAAAACTGTTTTTT.

This clonotype was observed a handful of times. The J gene is TRBJ2-7, the V gene TRBV5-1; D not certain. V dropped 3 bases and J dropped 3 bases, with 10 bases sitting between them. Germline-derived CDR1 and CDR2 are SGHRS and YFSETQ. The CDR3 is 13 residues long. CDR3 sequence reads: CASSWRLDYEQYF. The CDR3 DNA reads as TGCGCCAGCAGCTGGCGGCTAGACTACGAGCAGTACTTC.

The chain employs TRBV6-2 or TRBV6-3 and TRBJ2-1, with 9 bases fitting TRBD2. The CDR3 runs to 16 residues. In germline, CDR1 is MNHEY, CDR2 SVGEGT. With V trimmed by 2 bases and J by 3 bases, 5 bases remained unmatched. The CDR3 DNA sequence: TGTGCCAGCAGTTACCAAGGTAGCGGGGGCTACAATGAGCAGTTCTTC. It is translated as CASSYQGSGGYNEQFF.

In its sample, this clonotype was seen many times. This chain uses TRBV12-3 or TRBV12-4 with TRBJ1-6, with D hard to call. Between the trimmed V and J ends, which lost 3 bases and 5 bases, there was a span of 8 bases. The CDR3 runs to 14 residues. CDR3 sequence: CASSLEADNSPLHF. The CDR3 DNA follows: TGTGCCAGCAGTTTGGAGGCCGATAATTCACCCCTCCACTTT.

This clonotype appeared a few times. The V call is TRBV6-5, the J call TRBJ2-2; no clear D. There are 13 residues in the CDR3. V lost 4 bases and J 3 bases, leaving 6 bases between the germline ends. Germline CDR1 is MNHEY and CDR2 is SVGAGI. CDR3 protein: CASSSVDTGELFF. CDR3 nucleotides: TGTGCCAGCAGTTCGGTTGACACCGGGGAGCTGTTTTTT.

In this sample, this clonotype turned up a few times. This chain connects TRBV7-9 to TRBJ1-1; D may be TRBD1 (6 bases). The germline V and J ends were trimmed by 3 bases and 3 bases, with 11 bases remaining between them. The CDR3 has 14 residues. Germline V CDR1 and CDR2: SEHNR, FQNEAQ (reference sequence). In DNA, the CDR3 is TGTGCCAGCAGCTTGAGGGGGGACTACACTGAAGCTTTCTTT. It specifies CASSLRGDYTEAFF.

CDR3 amino acids: CASSLQVSSYNEQFF. CDR3 sequence (DNA): TGTGCCAGCAGCTTACAGGTGAGCTCCTACAATGAGCAGTTCTTC. The rearrangement joins TRBV7-2 to TRBJ2-1; D is unresolved. The germline V gene has CDR1 SGHTA and CDR2 FQGNSA. V gave up 2 bases and J gave up 0 bases, with 8 bases separating them. The CDR3 loop spans 15 amino acids. Full variable domain (remainder filled in from reference TRBV7-2 and TRBJ2-1): GAGVSQSPSNKVTEKGKDVELRCDPISGHTALYWYRQSLGQGLEFLIYFQGNSAPDKSGLPSDRFSAERTGGSVSTLTIQRTQQEDSAVYLCASSLQVSSYNEQFFGPGTRLTVL.

The CDR3 loop reads CSARDPGLGREETQYF. DNA of the CDR3: TGCAGTGCTAGAGATCCGGGACTAGGAAGAGAAGAGACCCAGTACTTC. The chain uses TRBV20-1 and TRBJ2-5; 8 positions match TRBD2. The CDR3 loop spans 16 amino acids. The V gene end was trimmed by 0 bases and the J gene end by 3 bases; junction bases not matched to a gene: 9. Germline V gene lookup returns CDR1 DFQATT and CDR2 SNEGSKA (reference sequence).